The sequence of this T cell receptor (beta chain) was determined in a study of T cell changes during pregnancy in multiple sclerosis. CDR3 size: 14 residues. Germline CDR1 and CDR2: MNHEY and SVGAGI. The repertoire was sequenced with immunoSEQ multiplex PCR; TCRdb's copy has only in-frame clones and lacks some. The table has some 80,000 clones, 89% seen once. Sequenced here: peripheral blood, sampled in the first trimester of pregnancy. This clonotype originated in a female donor in good health, enrolled as a control in a pregnancy study. This chain connects TRBV6-5 to TRBJ1-5, with a possible D match to TRBD1 (6 bases). Written as DNA, the CDR3 is TGTGCAGCGGGGGGGCCGGGTAGCAATCAGCCCCAGCATTTT. It specifies CAAGGPGSNQPQHF.